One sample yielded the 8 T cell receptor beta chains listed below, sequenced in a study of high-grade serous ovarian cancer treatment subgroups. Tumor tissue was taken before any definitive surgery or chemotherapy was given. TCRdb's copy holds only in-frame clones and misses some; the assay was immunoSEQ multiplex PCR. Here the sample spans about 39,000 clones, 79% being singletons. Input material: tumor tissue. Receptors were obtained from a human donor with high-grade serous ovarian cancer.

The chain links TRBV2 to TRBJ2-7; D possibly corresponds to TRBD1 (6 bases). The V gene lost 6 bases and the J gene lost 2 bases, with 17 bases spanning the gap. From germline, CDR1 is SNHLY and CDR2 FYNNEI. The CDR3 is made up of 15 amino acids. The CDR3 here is CASRNYMGATYEQYF. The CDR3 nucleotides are TGTGCCAGCAGGAACTACATGGGGGCAACCTACGAGCAGTACTTC.

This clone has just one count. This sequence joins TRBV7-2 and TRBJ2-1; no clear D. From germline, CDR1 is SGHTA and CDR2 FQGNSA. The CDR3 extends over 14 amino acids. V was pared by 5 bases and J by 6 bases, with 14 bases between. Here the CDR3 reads CASSPPPGLNEQFF. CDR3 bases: TGTGCCAGCAGCCCTCCCCCGGGCCTCAATGAGCAGTTCTTC.

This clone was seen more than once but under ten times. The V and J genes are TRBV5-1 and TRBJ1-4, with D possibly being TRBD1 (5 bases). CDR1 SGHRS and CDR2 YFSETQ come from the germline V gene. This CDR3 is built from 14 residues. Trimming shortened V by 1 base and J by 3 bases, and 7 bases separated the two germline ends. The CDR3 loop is CASSLMTANEKLFF. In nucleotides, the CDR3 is TGCGCCAGCAGCTTGATGACAGCTAATGAAAAACTGTTTTTT.

The CDR3 DNA reads TGTGCCACTCAAAAAGGGACACATCCTTACGAGCAGTACTTC. Protein product: CATQKGTHPYEQYF. The chain links TRBV7-8 to TRBJ2-7, with D perhaps matching TRBD1 (6 bases). With 10 bases removed from V and 4 bases from J, the gap between germline ends came to 20 bases. This CDR3 contains 14 residues. CDR1 SGHVS and CDR2 FQNEAQ come from the germline V gene.

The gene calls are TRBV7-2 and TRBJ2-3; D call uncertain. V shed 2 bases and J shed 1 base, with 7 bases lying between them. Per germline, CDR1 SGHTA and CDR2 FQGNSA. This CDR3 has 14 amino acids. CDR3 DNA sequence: TGTGCCAGCAGCTTACGAGGTGGCACAGATACGCAGTATTTT. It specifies CASSLRGGTDTQYF.

The CDR3 here is CASSLAGAAYNEQFF. DNA of the CDR3: TGTGCCAGCAGCTTAGCGGGAGCGGCGTACAATGAGCAGTTCTTC. The chain recombines TRBV7-9 with TRBJ2-1; perhaps TRBD2 as D (5 bases). From germline, CDR1 is SEHNR and CDR2 FQNEAQ (reference sequence). This CDR3 spans 15 amino acids. Trimming took 0 bases from V and 4 from J, leaving 10 bases between them.

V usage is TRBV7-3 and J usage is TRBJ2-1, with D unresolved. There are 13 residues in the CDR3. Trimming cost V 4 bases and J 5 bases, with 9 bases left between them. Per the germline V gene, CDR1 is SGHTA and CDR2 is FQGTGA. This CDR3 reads CASSSLAHNEQFF. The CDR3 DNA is TGTGCCAGCAGCTCCCTGGCGCACAATGAGCAGTTCTTC.

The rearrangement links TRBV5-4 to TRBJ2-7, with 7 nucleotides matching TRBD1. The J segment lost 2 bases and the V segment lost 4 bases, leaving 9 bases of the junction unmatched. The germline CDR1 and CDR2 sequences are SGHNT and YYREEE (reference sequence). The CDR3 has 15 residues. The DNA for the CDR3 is TGTGCCAGCAGCGCCTCAGGGGGTTCCCCCTACGAGCAGTACTTC. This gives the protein CASSASGGSPYEQYF.